These 24 T cell receptor beta chains originate from one sample sequenced in a study of post-analysis software for immune sequencing data. Their antigens remain unidentified. General study points: Several TRBV segments were more frequent in patients than controls; TRBV5-6, TRBV5-1 and TRBV20-1 belonged to this group.

Unique molecular identifiers were present in the TCR beta cDNA libraries. From the PCR reads, TCRdb called clonotypes with MiXCR, one entry per CDR3 protein. The repertoire consists of some 500,000 distinct CDR3 sequences, with roughly 45% occurring once and the leading ten covering 12%. The sequenced sample consisted of blood. The receptors here all came from a girl aged 10-17 years with multiple sclerosis.

In its sample, this clonotype was seen a few times. The chain has TRBV7-2 and TRBJ1-6; 10 nucleotides line up with TRBD1. CDR1 is SGHTA, CDR2 FQGNSA, per germline. The length of the CDR3 is 15 residues. The V and J ends lost 5 bases and 10 bases, in that order; junction bases with no gene match: 8. CDR3 nucleotide sequence: TGTGCCAGCAGCCCTAGACAGGGGGCTGGATCACCCCTCCACTTT. Translation: CASSPRQGAGSPLHF.

The V call is TRBV5-1, the J call TRBJ2-5, with TRBD2 matching over 8 bases. The CDR3 runs to 17 residues. J lost 4 bases, V lost 9 bases, and 20 bases had no gene match. Looked up from germline, CDR1 is SGHRS and CDR2 is YFSETQ. This CDR3 is CATSPEAGGASSETQYF. The CDR3 coding sequence is TGCGCCACCTCACCGGAGGCGGGAGGCGCGTCGTCAGAGACCCAGTACTTC.

The V and J genes are TRBV20-1 and TRBJ2-4; TRBD2 aligns across 10 bases. The DNA matches TRBJ2-7 better at its end, which makes the J call doubtful. The CDR3 covers 15 residues. Germline assignment: CDR1 DFQATT and CDR2 SNEGSKA (reference sequence). This chain's CDR3 is CSAGSPSGRNHEQYF. The CDR3 nucleotides read TGCAGTGCCGGTAGCCCTAGCGGGAGAAACCACGAGCAGTACTTC.

This clonotype was counted a few times. The chain is built from TRBV7-2 and TRBJ2-5; the D is unclear. The V gene lost 1 base and the J gene lost 5 bases, with 11 bases spanning the gap. CDR1 SGHTA and CDR2 FQGNSA come from the germline V gene. The CDR3 totals 14 residues. The CDR3: CASSLGLHRETQYF. The CDR3 DNA is TGTGCCAGCAGCTTAGGTCTACATCGGGAGACCCAGTACTTC.

This chain joins TRBV15 and TRBJ2-4, with D tentatively TRBD2 (6 bases). The CDR3 consists of 15 residues. Deletions cut 1 base from V and 6 bases from J, with 13 bases between. The germline V gene has CDR1 LNHNV and CDR2 YYDKDF (reference sequence). The CDR3 spells CATSRVETSRNIQYF. CDR3 DNA: TGTGCCACCAGCAGAGTTGAGACTAGTAGAAACATTCAGTACTTC. The full variable domain, its missing parts supplied by reference TRBV15 and TRBJ2-4, is DAMVIQNPRYQVTQFGKPVTLSCSQTLNHNVMYWYQQKSSQAPKLLFHYYDKDFNNEADTPDNFQSRRPNTSFCFLDIRSPGLGDTAMYLCATSRVETSRNIQYFGAGTRLSVL.

This clonotype has a count of ten or more. The chain couples TRBV3-1 to TRBJ2-6; D gene unclear. V lost 4 bases and J lost 7, with 17 bases in between. Germline V gene lookup returns CDR1 LGHDT and CDR2 YNNKEL (reference sequence). The CDR3 contains 16 residues. The CDR3 protein is CASSPVGARVANVLTF. CDR3 DNA sequence: TGTGCCAGCAGCCCTGTTGGTGCTAGGGTAGCCAACGTCCTGACTTTC.

This clonotype was counted a few times. The chain links TRBV12-3 or TRBV12-4 to TRBJ2-6; TRBD1 agrees at 7 bases. The CDR3 extends over 15 amino acids. J was trimmed by 4 bases and V by 3 bases; bases with no gene match: 3. The CDR3 protein is CASSFTGAGANVLTF. CDR3 coding DNA: TGTGCCAGCAGTTTTACAGGGGCGGGGGCCAACGTCCTGACTTTC.

J is TRBJ2-1 and V is TRBV12-3 or TRBV12-4, with 9 bases that match TRBD2. The CDR3 is 19 amino acids. J was trimmed by 4 bases and V by 6 bases; bases with no gene match: 19. Here the CDR3 DNA reads TGTGCCAGCAGCACCGGCGGGGGGCGCCTAGCGGGGTTATACAATGAGCAGTTCTTC. Protein: CASSTGGGRLAGLYNEQFF.

In its sample, this clonotype was seen a few times. The rearrangement links TRBV5-1 to TRBJ1-2, with a tentative D call TRBD1 (5 bases). V shed 4 bases and J shed 0 bases, with 10 bases lying between them. The CDR3 length is 14 residues. The germline V gene has CDR1 SGHRS and CDR2 YFSETQ. This CDR3 reads CASSPGRTNYGYTF. The CDR3 DNA reads as TGCGCCAGCAGCCCAGGGAGGACTAACTATGGCTACACCTTC. The full variable domain, in which reference TRBV5-1 and TRBJ1-2 provide the parts outside the CDR3, is KAGVTQTPRYLIKTRGQQVTLSCSPISGHRSVSWYQQTPGQGLQFLFEYFSETQRNKGNFPGRFSGRQFSNSRSEMNVSTLELGDSALYLCASSPGRTNYGYTFGSGTRLTVV.

The CDR3: CASSYVREGTDYGYTF. The DNA of the CDR3 is TGTGCCAGCAGTTACGTTCGTGAAGGGACGGACTATGGCTACACCTTC. This chain uses TRBV6-2 or TRBV6-3 with TRBJ1-2; perhaps TRBD1 as D (5 bases). There are 16 residues in the CDR3. The V end was cut by 2 bases, the J end by 3 bases, with 16 bases between. Germline V gene lookup returns CDR1 MNHEY and CDR2 SVGEGT.

The V and J genes are TRBV5-1 and TRBJ2-7; weak D call: TRBD1 (6 bases). Between the trimmed V and J ends, which lost 1 base and 6 bases, there was a span of 14 bases. In germline, CDR1 is SGHRS, CDR2 YFSETQ. CDR3 length: 14 residues. CDR3 amino acids: CASSLNGQRGEQYF. CDR3 nucleotides: TGCGCCAGCAGCTTGAACGGACAGAGGGGCGAGCAGTACTTC.

The J gene is TRBJ2-1, the V gene TRBV28; perhaps TRBD1 as D (6 bases). Germline CDR1 reads MDHEN; CDR2 reads SYDVKM. The CDR3 loop spans 14 amino acids. Trimming took off 2 bases at V and 6 bases at J, with 11 bases between the two ends. The CDR3 region is CASSLPDSVNEQFF. The CDR3 DNA reads TGTGCCAGCAGTTTACCGGACAGTGTCAATGAGCAGTTCTTC.

The chain links TRBV12-3 or TRBV12-4 to TRBJ2-3; TRBD2 matches 15 bases. This CDR3 has 16 residues. V trimming: 5 bases; J trimming: 5 bases; junction bases outside the gene matches: 5. This CDR3 is CASSTGLAGGRDTQYF. In nucleotides, the CDR3 is TGTGCCAGCAGTACGGGACTAGCGGGGGGTAGAGATACGCAGTATTTT.

The J gene is TRBJ2-7, the V gene TRBV28; 12 bases match TRBD2. The V gene end was trimmed by 4 bases and the J gene end by 2 bases; junction bases not matched to a gene: 9. The CDR3 is 17 amino acids. The germline gives CDR1 MDHEN, CDR2 SYDVKM. DNA for the CDR3: TGTGCCAGCAGTTCCCTCCCGAGACTAGCGGGAGCCTACGAGCAGTACTTC. The encoded protein is CASSSLPRLAGAYEQYF.

The chain links TRBV5-1 to TRBJ1-2; D may be TRBD1 (5 bases). The ends were cut back, 2 bases at V and 8 bases at J, with 16 bases in the middle. The CDR3 extends over 14 amino acids. Germline V gene sequence: CDR1 SGHRS, CDR2 YFSETQ. The CDR3, as DNA: TGCGCCAGCAGCTTCCGACAGAAAACGGGGGGCTACACCTTC. Its translation: CASSFRQKTGGYTF.

This chain connects TRBV18 to TRBJ1-1; 8 bases map to TRBD1. Germline CDR1 reads KGHSH; CDR2 reads LQKENI. V lost 6 bases to trimming and J lost 1 base; unmatched junction nucleotides: 10. The CDR3 consists of 16 residues. CDR3 nucleotides: TGTGCCAGCTCGAGGGACAGGAAAACTGGGAACACTGAAGCTTTCTTT. It encodes CASSRDRKTGNTEAFF.

There are a few counts of this clonotype. This chain uses TRBV7-3 with TRBJ2-7, with TRBD2 as a possible D gene (6 bases). Trimming removed 2 bases at V and 6 bases at J, with 14 bases between. The CDR3 consists of 14 residues. CDR1 SGHTA and CDR2 FQGTGA come from the germline V gene. This CDR3 reads CASSLGGTGGEQYF. CDR3 nucleotides: TGTGCCAGCAGCTTAGGCGGGACTGGAGGCGAGCAGTACTTC.

The genes are TRBV20-1 and TRBJ1-3; no reliable D call. Trimming removed 0 bases from V and 0 bases from J, with 15 bases in between. Germline V lookup: CDR1 DFQATT, CDR2 SNEGSKA (reference sequence). This CDR3 spans 17 amino acids. CDR3 protein: CSARDSGSIFSGNTIYF. The CDR3, as DNA: TGCAGTGCTAGAGATTCGGGCAGCATCTTCTCTGGAAACACCATATATTTT.

This clonotype was recorded a few times. The chain is built from TRBV3-1 and TRBJ2-1; 13 positions match TRBD2. The CDR3 runs to 18 residues. CDR1 is LGHDT, CDR2 YNNKEL, per germline (reference sequence). V shed 0 bases, J shed 0 bases, and the junction held 2 bases outside the gene matches. The CDR3 spells CASSQELAGGPSYNEQFF. The CDR3, as DNA: TGTGCCAGCAGCCAAGAACTAGCGGGAGGGCCCTCCTACAATGAGCAGTTCTTC.

The chain couples TRBV27 to TRBJ2-3; a possible D gene is TRBD2 (5 bases). Germline CDR1 is MNHEY and CDR2 is SMNVEV (reference sequence). V was trimmed by 7 bases and J by 4 bases, leaving 12 bases between them. This CDR3 is built from 13 residues. The CDR3 loop is CASMRVIADTQYF. The CDR3 nucleotides read TGTGCCAGCATGAGGGTAATAGCAGATACGCAGTATTTT.

The genes are TRBV30 and TRBJ2-1; D may match TRBD1 or TRBD2 (5 bases each). The DNA end is more similar to TRBJ2-7, so the J call may be wrong. CDR3 size: 14 residues. Germline CDR1 is GTSNPN and CDR2 is SVGIG (reference sequence). The CDR3 sequence is CAWGDRGSYNEQYF. In DNA form, the CDR3 reads TGTGCCTGGGGGGACCGGGGTAGCTACAATGAGCAGTACTTC.

This chain uses TRBV7-9 with TRBJ1-5; D may be TRBD1 (6 bases). The CDR3 consists of 20 residues. Trimming cost V 4 bases and J 1 base, with 26 bases left between them. Germline loops: CDR1 SEHNR, CDR2 FQNEAQ (reference sequence). This chain's CDR3 is CASSSLPVHVTGFSNQPQHF. CDR3 DNA sequence: TGTGCCAGCAGCTCGCTCCCGGTCCACGTCACAGGGTTCAGCAATCAGCCCCAGCATTTT. Filled out from reference TRBV7-9 and TRBJ1-5, the complete variable domain reads DTGVSQNPRHKITKRGQNVTFRCDPISEHNRLYWYRQTLGQGPEFLTYFQNEAQLEKSRLLSDRFSAERPKGSFSTLEIQRTEQGDSAMYLCASSSLPVHVTGFSNQPQHFGDGTRLSIL.

The chain combines TRBV4-2 with TRBJ2-7, with 12 bases identical to TRBD2. CDR1 and CDR2 from the germline V gene are LGHNA and YNFKEQ. The junction had 8 bases not matched to a gene; V was cut back by 4 bases and J by 4 bases. This CDR3 region has 16 residues. The CDR3 nucleotides read TGTGCCAGCAGCCTTACCGGGACTAGCGGGTATTACGAGCAGTACTTC. Amino acid sequence: CASSLTGTSGYYEQYF.

The J gene is TRBJ2-6, the V gene TRBV6-2 or TRBV6-3; D is unresolved. CDR1 and CDR2 (germline): MNHEY, SVGEGT. The germline V and J ends were trimmed by 7 bases and 0 bases, with 10 bases remaining between them. The CDR3 has 15 amino acids. CDR3: CASTHGGSGANVLTF. CDR3 in DNA: TGTGCCAGCACCCACGGCGGCTCTGGGGCCAACGTCCTGACTTTC.